The TCR beta chain described here comes from a study of vaccination and CD4 T cells after COVID-19. Once obtained from cultured CD4+ T cells, the DNA was sequenced using the Oncomine TCR Beta short-read assay. TCRdb re-called the PCR reads through MiXCR, storing one row per CDR3 protein. The sample lists 20,000 or so distinct CDR3 sequences; about 44% were seen once. With regard to this clonotype: Its antigen is unidentified.

Treatment defined: 10-day PBMC culture with coronavirus spike peptide pools or control peptides (ViraFEST assay). The receptor was derived from a human donor who had recovered from COVID-19. Sequencing was performed on CD4+ T cells from blood, cultured in vitro, taken after SARS-CoV-2 vaccination.

In DNA form, the CDR3 reads TGCGCCAGCAGCCAAGTTGAGGGGGGGAAGTCTGAAGCTTTCTTT. Protein: CASSQVEGGKSEAFF. The chain links TRBV4-3 to TRBJ1-1; D possibly corresponds to TRBD1 (6 bases). V gave up 1 base and J gave up 6 bases, with 15 bases separating them. Germline V gene data show CDR1 as LGHNA and CDR2 as YSLEER. The CDR3 loop spans 15 amino acids.